This T cell receptor (beta chain) stems from a study of naive and memory T cell subsets. This clonotype was seen at least ten times. Germline lookup yields CDR1 SEHNR and CDR2 FQNEAQ (reference sequence). The CDR3 contains 15 residues. The ends were cut back, 4 bases at V and 1 base at J, with 12 bases in the middle. Four PCR rounds used nested alpha and beta constant region primers plus the SP2 primer. Via MiXCR, TCRdb re-called the 5' RACE reads, giving one row per CDR3 protein. Of 55,000 to 65,000 distinct CDR3 sequences listed, roughly 8.1% are singletons. TCR cDNA received a 3' ligated oligonucleotide that carried a UMI.

The rearrangement uses TRBV7-9 and TRBJ2-3; D remains unclear. This clonotype originated in a female donor in good health. CDR3 in amino acids: CASSSNQLGTDTQYF. The CDR3 DNA reads TGTGCCAGCAGCTCAAACCAGCTAGGCACAGATACGCAGTATTTT.